This paragraph reports one T cell receptor beta chain. The clone's antigen remains unknown. Base-call qualities are not available, and no considerably larger clone is one nucleotide away. The sample was run on an Illumina MiSeq. For TCRbeta CDR3 amplification, the template was genomic DNA taken from the sorted T cell subsets. The TCRbeta CDR3 region was amplified by multiplex PCR with 30 forward and 13 reverse primers. PCR products were purified with AMPure XP beads, after which indices and adaptors were added in a second 25-cycle PCR. Before sequencing, the QIAquick Gel Extraction Kit was used to gel-purify the libraries. Turning to the authors' computational methods: FLASH was used to merge the paired-end reads, and IgBLAST was used to align the reads to IMGT V, D and J germline references. Reads with below 70% alignment identity to germline references were discarded, leaving 11,114,426 reads study-wide. IMGT definitions were followed to assign CDR3 boundaries, reading frame and productivity. Clones at or above 1% of reads were defined as highly-expanded clones, and diversity was measured by normalized Shannon entropy. Unpaired two-tailed t-tests were used to test group differences in Shannon entropy. TCRdb reanalyzed the raw reads on its own, using fastp at Q25 for trimming and MiXCR for clone calling, and kept in-frame beta chains. Entries are consolidated by CDR3 protein sequence, retaining the most common genes and DNA. The V and J calls follow TCRdb's processing rather than the paper's. The sample profile shows fewer than 300,000 distinct CDR3 sequences; roughly 50% of them were found once. Roughly 15% of the sample comes from the top ten.

The data are from a study of type 1 and type 2 diabetes patients (dated by TCRdb to 2016 to 2017). Some background on the complete study: Eight or nine type 1 diabetes patients, a few type 2 diabetes patients and roughly 6 nondiabetic controls, all recruited in China, made up the cohort. The study profiled TCRbeta repertoires by high-throughput sequencing to compare type 1 diabetes, type 2 diabetes and nondiabetic individuals. Similar V gene usage was observed when roughly 18-cycle and roughly 25-cycle amplification were compared, suggesting similar primer efficiencies and random PCR bias. Altogether, 15 million to 20 million paired-end reads were produced across the whole study. Type 2 diabetes patients were included as a disease comparison group for the type 1 diabetes patients. Across the study, CD4+ and CD8+ T cells were positively selected from PBMCs using CD4 or CD8 MicroBeads on MACS columns. Paired-end sequencing of TCRbeta libraries was performed on Illumina HiSeq 2000 or MiSeq instruments.

On the study overall, not on this receptor specifically: The study groups were not matched for age and gender, which could bias interpretation. Type 2 diabetes repertoires showed high diversity, significantly greater than type 1 diabetes repertoires in both CD4+ and CD8+ T cells. Type 2 diabetes and control samples had highly correlated V and J gene usage patterns, with an average between-sample correlation of roughly 0.97. Only a limited number of T2D and control samples were sequenced, so some T1D-only HECs might also appear in more T2D or control samples. Type 2 diabetes patients had few highly-expanded CD4+ clones (median one), and those clones made up a median approximately 3.9% of reads.

All diabetic patients met standard classification criteria for type 1 or type 2 diabetes, with glucose and C-peptide assessed by WHO-recommended methods. Donors with other autoimmune diseases or infections within the previous four weeks were excluded from participation. From each participant, approximately 10 milliliters of peripheral blood were collected. LymphoPrep density separation was used to isolate PBMCs. The CDR3 measures 13 amino acids from cysteine to phenylalanine. Kept here is only the CDR3 DNA, which spans 39 bases and is read in frame from base 1. The germline V gene encodes CDR1 GTSNPN and CDR2 SVGIG (reference sequence).

The sequence was collected from a man between 18 and 35 years old with type 2 diabetes. Material: peripheral blood mononuclear cells (PBMCs). The rearranged segments are TRBV30 and TRBJ2-7, with 9 junctional bases fitting TRBD2. The nucleotide sequence is given as TGTGTCCTTACCGGGACTAGCATCGGCGAGCAGTACTTC. Translated, this gives CVLTGTSIGEQYF.